A selection of T cell receptor beta chains follows, all from one sample in a study of CD8 T cells in Susac syndrome. One entry per CDR3 protein results from TCRdb running MiXCR on the immunoSEQ multiplex PCR reads. Here the sample spans tens of thousands of distinct CDR3 sequences, around 94% being singletons. The material sequenced was CD8+ T cells from PBMCs. Receptors originate from a human donor with Susac syndrome. The CDR3 runs from the conserved cysteine through the conserved F or W. A D gene is named only where the DNA matches it firmly. A clone size is listed for some rows: how often the clone was seen (once, few, many), or a class if it is expanded.

D gene	clone size	V gene	J gene	CDR3 DNA	CDR3 protein
-	-	TRBV9	TRBJ2-5	TGTGCCAGCAGCGTAGAAGGGCGGGACCCAGAGACCCAGTACTTC	CASSVEGRDPETQYF
TRBD1	-	TRBV18	TRBJ1-2	TGTGCCAGCTCACTCGCTACCGGGACAGACCCTAATGGCTACACCTTC	CASSLATGTDPNGYTF
TRBD1	-	TRBV7-9	TRBJ2-2	TGTGCCAGCGAGGACAGGGGACTTTCGACCGGGGAGCTGTTTTTT	CASEDRGLSTGELFF
TRBD2	-	TRBV28	TRBJ2-1	TGTGCCAGCAAGTCCGTAAGCGGGAGACCCAATGAGCAGTTCTTC	CASKSVSGRPNEQFF
-	-	TRBV28	TRBJ1-1	TGTGCCAGCAGTTTATCTGGGGGCGTTGAAGCTTTCTTT	CASSLSGGVEAFF
TRBD2	once	TRBV30	TRBJ2-2	TGTGCCCAAGTAGCGGGAGGTGCCGGGGAGCTGTTTTTT	CAQVAGGAGELFF
-	-	TRBV20-1	TRBJ1-5	TGCAGTGCTCCGGACGAGGGCAATCAGCCCCAGCATTTT	CSAPDEGNQPQHF
TRBD1	-	TRBV11-2	TRBJ2-1	TGTGCCAGCAGACAACCGGGACAGGGTATCGATGAGCAGTTCTTC	CASRQPGQGIDEQFF
-	-	TRBV20-1	TRBJ2-5	TGCAGTGCTAGACCCCGACTCCAAGAGACCCAGTACTTC	CSARPRLQETQYF
-	-	TRBV7-9	TRBJ2-1	TGTGCCAGCAGCTTAGCGGAGGGGGTGTACAATGAGCAGTTCTTC	CASSLAEGVYNEQFF
-	-	TRBV4-3	TRBJ2-4	TGCGCCAGCAGCCAAGACCGAGGTGGGGCCAAAAACATTCAGTACTTC	CASSQDRGGAKNIQYF
-	-	TRBV25-1	TRBJ1-6	TGTGCCAGCAGTGAAAAGGCCCTTAAGGCCTCACCCCTCCACTTT	CASSEKALKASPLHF
-	-	TRBV5-1	TRBJ2-3	TGCGCCAGCAACGGAGAAGTGACAGATACGCAGTATTTT	CASNGEVTDTQYF
-	-	TRBV7-9	TRBJ2-2	TGTGCCAGCAGCTTTGGGGGCCACGGGGAGCTGTTTTTT	CASSFGGHGELFF
-	-	TRBV6-2/TRBV6-3	TRBJ2-7	TGTGCCAGCAGTACTGGGGTTGAAGCCTACGAGCAGTACTTC	CASSTGVEAYEQYF
TRBD1	-	TRBV19	TRBJ1-2	TGTGCCAGTGGGGAGACAGGGATTGGCTACACCTTC	CASGETGIGYTF